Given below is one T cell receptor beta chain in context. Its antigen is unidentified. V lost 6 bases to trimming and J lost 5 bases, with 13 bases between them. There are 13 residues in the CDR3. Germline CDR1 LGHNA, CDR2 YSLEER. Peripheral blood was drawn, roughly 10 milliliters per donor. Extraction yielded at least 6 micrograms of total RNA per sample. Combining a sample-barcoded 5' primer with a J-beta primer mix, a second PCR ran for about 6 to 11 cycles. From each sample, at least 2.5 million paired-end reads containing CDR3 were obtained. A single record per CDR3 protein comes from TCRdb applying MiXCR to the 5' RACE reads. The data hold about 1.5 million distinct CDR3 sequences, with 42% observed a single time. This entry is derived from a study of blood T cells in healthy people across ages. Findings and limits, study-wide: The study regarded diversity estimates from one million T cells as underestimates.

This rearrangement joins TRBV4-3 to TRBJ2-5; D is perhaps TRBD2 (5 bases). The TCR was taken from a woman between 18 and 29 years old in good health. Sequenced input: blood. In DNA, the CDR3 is TGCGCCAGCAGTTCGGGGATTGGGGAGACCCAGTACTTC. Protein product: CASSSGIGETQYF.